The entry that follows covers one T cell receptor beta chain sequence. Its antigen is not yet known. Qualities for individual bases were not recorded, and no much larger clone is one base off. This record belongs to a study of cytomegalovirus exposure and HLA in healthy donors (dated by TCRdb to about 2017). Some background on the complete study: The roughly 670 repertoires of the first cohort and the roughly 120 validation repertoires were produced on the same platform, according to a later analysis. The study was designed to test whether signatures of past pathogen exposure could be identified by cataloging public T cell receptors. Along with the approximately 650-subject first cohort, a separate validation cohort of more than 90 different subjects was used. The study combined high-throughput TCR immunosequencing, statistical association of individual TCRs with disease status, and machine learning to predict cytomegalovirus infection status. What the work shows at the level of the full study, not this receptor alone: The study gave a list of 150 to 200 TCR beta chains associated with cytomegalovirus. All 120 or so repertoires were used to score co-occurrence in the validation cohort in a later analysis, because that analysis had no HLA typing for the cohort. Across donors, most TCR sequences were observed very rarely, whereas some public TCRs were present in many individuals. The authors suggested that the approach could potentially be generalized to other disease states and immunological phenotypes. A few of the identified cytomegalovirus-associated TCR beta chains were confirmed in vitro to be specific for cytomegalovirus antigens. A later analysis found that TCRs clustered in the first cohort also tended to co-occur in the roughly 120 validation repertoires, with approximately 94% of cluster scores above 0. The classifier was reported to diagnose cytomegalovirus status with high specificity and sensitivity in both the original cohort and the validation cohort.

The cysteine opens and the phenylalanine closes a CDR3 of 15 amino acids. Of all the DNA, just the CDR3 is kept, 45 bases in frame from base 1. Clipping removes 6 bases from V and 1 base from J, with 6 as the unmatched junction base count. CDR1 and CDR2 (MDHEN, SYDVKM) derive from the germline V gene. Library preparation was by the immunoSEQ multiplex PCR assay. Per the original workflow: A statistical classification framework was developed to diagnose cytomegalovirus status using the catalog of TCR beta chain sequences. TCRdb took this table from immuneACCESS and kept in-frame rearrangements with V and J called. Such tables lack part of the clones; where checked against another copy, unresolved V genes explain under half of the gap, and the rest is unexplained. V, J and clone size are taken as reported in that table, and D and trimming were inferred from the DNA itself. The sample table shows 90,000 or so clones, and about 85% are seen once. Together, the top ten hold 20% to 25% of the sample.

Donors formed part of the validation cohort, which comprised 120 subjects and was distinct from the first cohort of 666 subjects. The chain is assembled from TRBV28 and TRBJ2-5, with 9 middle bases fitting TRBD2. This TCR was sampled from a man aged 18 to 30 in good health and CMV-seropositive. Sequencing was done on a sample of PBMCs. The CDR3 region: CASRLAGSLQETQYF. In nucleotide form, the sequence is TGTGCCAGCAGGCTAGCGGGATCCCTCCAAGAGACCCAGTACTTC.